These 29 T cell receptor beta chains were all obtained from the same sample, sequenced in a study of blood T cells in healthy people across ages. With a J-beta primer mix and a sample-barcoded 5' primer, a second PCR ran about 7 to 11 cycles. TCRdb itself ran the 5' RACE reads through MiXCR, one entry per CDR3 protein. The sample carries over 600,000 distinct CDR3 sequences, 35% to 50% recorded once. The sequencing input was blood. All receptors derive from a man older than 75 in good health.

Many counts were recorded for this clonotype. The chain is built from TRBV2 and TRBJ1-2; no clear D. The CDR3 is 15 amino acids. V lost 4 bases and J lost 0, with 12 bases in between. Germline CDR1 reads SNHLY; CDR2 reads FYNNEI. As DNA, the CDR3 is TGTGCCAGCAGTGTTAATGGGTTGGCTAACTATGGCTACACCTTC. Encoded protein: CASSVNGLANYGYTF.

This clonotype showed up just a few times. This chain links TRBV12-3 or TRBV12-4 with TRBJ2-1; 10 bases fit TRBD2. There are 14 residues in the CDR3. V dropped 8 bases and J dropped 4; count of bases not matched to a gene: 5. The CDR3 DNA follows: TGTGCCAGCGGTACTAGCGGGAAATACAATGAGCAGTTCTTC. This codes for CASGTSGKYNEQFF.

The CDR3 DNA follows: TGTGCCAGCAGGGCAGCCGGGGGTAGCACAGATACGCAGTATTTT. As protein: CASRAAGGSTDTQYF. The genes are TRBV9 and TRBJ2-3, with D possibly being TRBD2 (6 bases). V was cut by 5 bases and J by 0 bases, with 13 bases left in between. The CDR3 is made up of 15 amino acids. CDR1 is SGDLS, CDR2 YYNGEE, per germline.

The table lists this clonotype with a few counts. V and J are TRBV6-6 and TRBJ2-5; 8 bases are shared with TRBD2. After removal of 0 bases from V and 5 bases from J, the junction contained 2 bases not matched to a gene. Germline assignment: CDR1 MNHNY and CDR2 SVGAGI (reference sequence). The CDR3 runs 14 residues. CDR3 coding DNA: TGTGCCAGCAGTTACTCGAGACTAGCGGAGACCCAGTACTTC. Its protein product is CASSYSRLAETQYF.

Regarding this clonotype: A much larger clone is a single base away; this may be a read error. The chain couples TRBV4-2 to TRBJ2-1; the D gene is possibly TRBD2 (6 bases). Germline CDR1 LGHNA, CDR2 YNFKEQ. V lost 1 base and J 0 bases, leaving 7 bases between the germline ends. This CDR3 comprises 15 residues. This CDR3 reads CASSQGGASYNEQFF. The CDR3 DNA reads TGTGCCAGCAGCCAAGGCGGGGCCTCCTACAATGAGCAGTTCTTC.

This sequence joins TRBV11-2 and TRBJ1-2, with D maybe TRBD1 (5 bases). V gave up 1 base and J gave up 4 bases, with 13 bases separating them. Germline loops: CDR1 SGHAT, CDR2 FQNNGV. The CDR3 consists of 15 residues. The CDR3 sequence is CASSLASGSTYGYTF. CDR3 bases: TGTGCCAGCAGCTTAGCGTCAGGGTCAACCTATGGCTACACCTTC. The complete variable domain, with remaining parts taken from reference TRBV11-2 and TRBJ1-2, reads EAGVAQSPRYKIIEKRQSVAFWCNPISGHATLYWYQQILGQGPKLLIQFQNNGVVDDSQLPKDRFSAERLKGVDSTLKIQPAKLEDSAVYLCASSLASGSTYGYTFGSGTRLTVV.

On this clonotype itself: This may be a read error: a much more frequent sequence differs by one nucleotide. V is TRBV12-3 or TRBV12-4 and J is TRBJ2-3; D gene unclear. This CDR3 comprises 14 residues. The V and J ends lost 7 bases and 0 bases respectively, with 11 bases between them. Written as DNA, the CDR3 is TGTGCCAGCAACGTACGGGTTAGCACAGATACGCAGTATTTT. Encoded protein: CASNVRVSTDTQYF.

The V and J genes are TRBV20-1 and TRBJ2-1; maybe TRBD1 (7 bases). This CDR3 has 14 amino acids. Germline V gene data show CDR1 as DFQATT and CDR2 as SNEGSKA (reference sequence). Trimming removed 6 bases at V and 6 bases at J, with 18 bases between. The CDR3 region is CSAQPPGGTNEQFF. CDR3 nucleotide sequence: TGCAGTGCCCAACCCCCAGGGGGGACCAATGAGCAGTTCTTC.

The chain links TRBV29-1 to TRBJ2-5; the D gene is possibly TRBD2 (7 bases). Germline-derived CDR1 and CDR2 are SQVTM and ANQGSEA. This CDR3 has 15 residues. With 2 bases removed from V and 2 bases from J, the gap between germline ends came to 15 bases. DNA for the CDR3: TGCAGCGTTGAAAGGGGAGGGACAAGGCAAGAGACCCAGTACTTC. It is translated as CSVERGGTRQETQYF.

The chain has TRBV6-5 and TRBJ2-7, with TRBD2 matching 7 bases. Germline V gene sequence: CDR1 MNHEY, CDR2 SVGAGI. V was clipped by 5 bases and J by 7 bases; unmatched bases: 11. The CDR3 runs 14 residues. The CDR3 protein is CASSTGTTYNEQYF. The CDR3 DNA sequence: TGTGCCAGCAGTACCGGGACTACCTACAATGAGCAGTACTTC.

This clonotype was counted many times. The J gene is TRBJ2-2, the V gene TRBV2, with 9 positions matching TRBD2. Germline CDR1 SNHLY, CDR2 FYNNEI. The CDR3 is 13 residues long. The trim removed 9 bases at V and 2 bases at J, leaving 1 base unmatched. The chain's CDR3 is CASSGSNTGELFF. The CDR3 coding sequence is TGTGCCAGTAGCGGGAGCAACACCGGGGAGCTGTTTTTT.

This clonotype appeared a few times. CDR3 protein: CASSEVGGYEQYF. CDR3 DNA: TGTGCCAGCAGTGAAGTCGGGGGCTACGAGCAGTACTTC. The chain is built from TRBV25-1 and TRBJ2-7; tentative D call: TRBD2 (6 bases). CDR3 size: 13 residues. The V and J ends lost 2 bases and 3 bases respectively, with 8 bases between them. Germline assignment: CDR1 MGHDK and CDR2 SYGVNS.

At least ten counts were recorded for this clonotype. The V call is TRBV29-1, the J call TRBJ1-2, with TRBD1 as a possible D gene (5 bases). Deletions cut 1 base from V and 13 bases from J, with 13 bases between. Germline V gene data show CDR1 as SQVTM and CDR2 as ANQGSEA. The CDR3 extends over 11 amino acids. The CDR3 protein is CSVEVDMLGTF. For the CDR3, the DNA is TGCAGCGTTGAAGTGGACATGCTAGGCACCTTC.

This clonotype was observed a handful of times. The gene calls are TRBV7-2 and TRBJ1-5, with D maybe TRBD1 (5 bases). V was cut by 5 bases and J by 7 bases, with 18 bases left in between. This CDR3 contains 15 residues. CDR1 is SGHTA and CDR2 is FQGNSA in the germline V gene. As DNA, the CDR3 is TGTGCCAGCAGCCTCCTCGGGGGAGGAGAACAGCCCCAGCATTTT. Protein sequence: CASSLLGGGEQPQHF.

This sequence joins TRBV6-1 and TRBJ1-6; D unresolved. The germline V gene has CDR1 MNHNS and CDR2 SASEGT. V was clipped by 10 bases and J by 5 bases, with 21 bases between them. The CDR3 consists of 16 residues. The CDR3 loop is CANLFVLVGDNSPLHF. CDR3 DNA sequence: TGTGCCAACTTGTTTGTTCTTGTAGGCGATAATTCACCCCTCCACTTT.

The chain has TRBV7-9 and TRBJ2-1, with 11 bases fitting TRBD2. The germline gives CDR1 SEHNR, CDR2 FQNEAQ (reference sequence). V trimming: 9 bases; J trimming: 8 bases; junction bases outside the gene matches: 3. The CDR3 length is 12 residues. The chain's CDR3 is CASSGRAYEQFF. In nucleotides, the CDR3 is TGTGCCAGTAGCGGGAGGGCCTATGAGCAGTTCTTC.

V and J are TRBV20-1 and TRBJ2-3, with 9 bases matching TRBD2. Germline V CDR1 and CDR2: DFQATT, SNEGSKA (reference sequence). This CDR3 contains 16 residues. V was pared by 4 bases and J by 1 base, with 9 bases of the junction left unmatched. CDR3 nucleotides: TGCAGTGCTAAAGGACTAGCGAGACCCCGCACAGATACGCAGTATTTT. This codes for CSAKGLARPRTDTQYF.

A note on this clonotype: One end of the junction varies from germline; a read error may be responsible. The V call is TRBV5-4, the J call TRBJ2-4; 7 bases align to TRBD2. Germline assignment: CDR1 SGHNT and CDR2 YYREEE (reference sequence). The length of the CDR3 is 13 residues. The CDR3 is CAGSLSGRDIQYF. The DNA for the CDR3 is TGTGCCGGCAGCTTGAGTGGGAGGGACATTCAGTACTTC.

The sample holds a few counts of this clonotype. The chain links TRBV7-2 to TRBJ1-2; D is possibly TRBD1 (6 bases). Between the trimmed V and J ends, which lost 4 bases and 6 bases, there was a span of 18 bases. The germline CDR1 and CDR2 sequences are SGHTA and FQGNSA. This CDR3 spans 15 amino acids. CDR3 in DNA: TGTGCCAGCAGCTCGCAAACAGGAAACAGGGATGGCTACACCTTC. Translated, it gives CASSSQTGNRDGYTF.

The rearrangement uses TRBV24-1 and TRBJ2-3; D unresolved. Germline V gene sequence: CDR1 KGHDR, CDR2 SFDVKD. The CDR3 extends over 13 amino acids. Deletions cut 1 base from V and 5 bases from J, with 6 bases between. The CDR3 is CATSDFPGDTQYF. CDR3 nucleotides: TGTGCCACCAGTGATTTCCCGGGAGATACGCAGTATTTT.

This clonotype occurred a few times. V usage is TRBV9 and J usage is TRBJ2-1, with 7 bases aligning to TRBD2. The trim removed 3 bases at V and 9 bases at J, leaving 18 bases unmatched. The CDR3 has 17 residues. Germline values: CDR1 SGDLS, CDR2 YYNGEE. The CDR3 DNA reads as TGTGCCAGCAGCGGACGAGCAGGGCGGGAGTTTGTCGGTGAGCAGTTCTTC. Translated: CASSGRAGREFVGEQFF.

The chain combines TRBV5-1 with TRBJ1-2; D may be TRBD1 (5 bases). The V end lost 0 bases, the J end lost 4 bases, and 13 bases lay between the germline ends. The CDR3 is made up of 15 amino acids. Germline CDR1 is SGHRS and CDR2 is YFSETQ. The DNA for the CDR3 is TGCGCCAGCAGCTTGGCCGGGACGGAACCCTATGGCTACACCTTC. Translation: CASSLAGTEPYGYTF. The variable domain in full, with the rest retrieved from reference TRBV5-1 and TRBJ1-2, is KAGVTQTPRYLIKTRGQQVTLSCSPISGHRSVSWYQQTPGQGLQFLFEYFSETQRNKGNFPGRFSGRQFSNSRSEMNVSTLELGDSALYLCASSLAGTEPYGYTFGSGTRLTVV.

This clonotype showed up just a few times. The rearrangement joins TRBV7-9 to TRBJ2-7; D is uncertain. CDR3 length: 14 amino acids. V shed 3 bases and J shed 5 bases, with 14 bases lying between them. CDR1 and CDR2 from the germline V gene are SEHNR and FQNEAQ (reference sequence). CDR3 amino acids: CASSFGDADDEQYF. In nucleotides, the CDR3 is TGTGCCAGCAGCTTTGGAGACGCAGACGACGAGCAGTACTTC.

This clonotype has just a few counts. This rearrangement joins TRBV7-9 to TRBJ2-1; D remains ambiguous. V was shortened by 3 bases and J by 0 bases, with 6 bases between the two germline ends. CDR1 and CDR2 from the germline V gene are SEHNR and FQNEAQ (reference sequence). This CDR3 has 14 amino acids. Written as DNA, the CDR3 is TGTGCCAGCAGCTTGTGGAACTCCTACAATGAGCAGTTCTTC. This translates into CASSLWNSYNEQFF.

The chain recombines TRBV7-3 with TRBJ2-3; 10 nucleotides line up with TRBD2. The CDR3 length is 16 residues. CDR1 and CDR2 from the germline V gene are SGHTA and FQGTGA. The V and J ends lost 2 bases and 4 bases, in that order; junction bases with no gene match: 6. CDR3 sequence: CASSLQPSGSADTQYF. As DNA, the CDR3 is TGTGCCAGCAGCTTACAGCCTAGCGGGAGCGCAGATACGCAGTATTTT. Looking up the rest from reference TRBV7-3 and TRBJ2-3 gives the full variable domain: GAGVSQTPSNKVTEKGKYVELRCDPISGHTALYWYRQSLGQGPEFLIYFQGTGAADDSGLPNDRFFAVRPEGSVSTLKIQRTERGDSAVYLCASSLQPSGSADTQYFGPGTRLTVL.

The chain carries TRBV19 and TRBJ1-5, with a possible D match to TRBD1 (6 bases). V gave up 6 bases and J gave up 6 bases, with 15 bases separating them. The germline CDR1 and CDR2 sequences are LNHDA and SQIVND (reference sequence). CDR3 length equals 14 residues. In DNA, the CDR3 is TGTGCCAGTAGCCTAACAGGGTCGGGTCAGCCCCAGCATTTT. Translation: CASSLTGSGQPQHF.

This clonotype was counted once. This chain uses TRBV28 with TRBJ2-7; D ambiguous. The CDR3 consists of 14 residues. CDR1 and CDR2 (germline): MDHEN, SYDVKM. V was clipped by 1 base and J by 2 bases, with 9 bases between them. The CDR3 loop is CASSLSGFPYEQYF. The CDR3, as DNA: TGTGCCAGCAGTTTATCTGGTTTTCCCTACGAGCAGTACTTC.

There are many counts of this clonotype. The V and J genes are TRBV27 and TRBJ2-1; 9 nucleotides match TRBD2. The CDR3 sequence is 14 residues long. Germline loops: CDR1 MNHEY, CDR2 SMNVEV (reference sequence). V was pared by 10 bases and J by 7 bases, with 11 bases of the junction left unmatched. The CDR3 protein is CATLPAGGRNEQFF. The CDR3, as DNA: TGTGCCACCCTACCGGCGGGAGGGCGAAATGAGCAGTTCTTC.

This chain links TRBV28 with TRBJ2-6; D uncertain. The germline gives CDR1 MDHEN, CDR2 SYDVKM. The V end lost 7 bases, the J end lost 0 bases, and 13 bases lay between the germline ends. The CDR3 is 16 amino acids. CDR3 amino acids: CASTLDPSSGANVLTF. CDR3 coding DNA: TGTGCCAGCACTCTTGACCCGAGCTCTGGGGCCAACGTCCTGACTTTC. The entire variable domain, with the rest obtained from reference TRBV28 and TRBJ2-6, is as follows: DVKVTQSSRYLVKRTGEKVFLECVQDMDHENMFWYRQDPGLGLRLIYFSYDVKMKEKGDIPEGYSVSREKKERFSLILESASTNQTSMYLCASTLDPSSGANVLTFGAGSRLTVL.